A selection of T cell receptor beta chains follows, all from one sample in a study of cytomegalovirus exposure and HLA in healthy donors. Libraries were prepared by immunoSEQ multiplex PCR; TCRdb keeps only in-frame clonotypes and omits some of them. Among more than 75,000 clones, roughly 77% were seen once, and the ten largest hold under 15%. Sequenced material: PBMCs. The receptors were gathered from a woman in her thirties or forties in good health and CMV-seropositive. Both conserved end residues are part of each CDR3. The D gene is left open where the match is weak. Clone size is given for some rows only: seen once, a few or many times, or a class if the clone is expanded.

abundance	v_gene	j_gene	d_gene	CDR3aa	CDR3nt
NA	TRBV7-9	TRBJ1-1	NA	CASSLSVSRAATEAFF	TGTGCCAGCAGCTTATCAGTTTCGCGGGCGGCCACTGAAGCTTTCTTT
NA	TRBV14	TRBJ1-6	TRBD1	CASSRPGTGNSPLHF	TGTGCCAGCAGCCGACCAGGGACAGGGAATTCACCCCTCCACTTT
NA	TRBV7-9	TRBJ2-7	NA	CASSPQGGTYEQYF	TGTGCCAGCAGCCCCCAGGGAGGCACCTACGAGCAGTACTTC
once	TRBV28	TRBJ1-1	TRBD1	CASSLMDRQAFF	TGTGCCAGCAGTTTGATGGACAGGCAGGCTTTCTTT
NA	TRBV4-3	TRBJ1-1	NA	CASSQDPFRTDQNTEAFF	TGCGCCAGCAGCCAAGATCCTTTTCGGACAGACCAGAACACTGAAGCTTTCTTT
NA	TRBV15	TRBJ2-7	NA	CATSRDYYEQYF	TGTGCCACCAGCAGAGATTACTACGAGCAGTACTTC
NA	TRBV7-8	TRBJ1-2	TRBD1	CASSPQGAIKYGYTF	TGTGCCAGCAGCCCCCAGGGGGCAATTAAATATGGCTACACCTTC
NA	TRBV19	TRBJ2-3	NA	CASRRDNTDTQYF	TGTGCCAGTAGGCGAGATAACACAGATACGCAGTATTTT
NA	TRBV6-6	TRBJ2-7	TRBD2	CASSYSPSGSYEQYF	TGTGCCAGCAGTTACTCACCTAGCGGGAGCTACGAGCAGTACTTC
once	TRBV30	TRBJ1-1	TRBD1	CAWTRQGVNFGAEAFF	TGTGCCTGGACCAGACAGGGTGTTAATTTCGGCGCTGAAGCTTTCTTT
NA	TRBV9	TRBJ2-1	TRBD2	CASSVGTRTYNEQFF	TGTGCCAGCAGCGTAGGGACTAGAACCTACAATGAGCAGTTCTTC
NA	TRBV29-1	TRBJ2-7	TRBD1	CSVEAPGTGGPYEQYF	TGCAGCGTTGAAGCTCCTGGGACAGGGGGCCCCTACGAGCAGTACTTC
few	TRBV7-9	TRBJ2-1	TRBD1	CASSPMGQGNEQFF	TGTGCCAGCAGCCCGATGGGACAGGGAAATGAGCAGTTCTTC
NA	TRBV19	TRBJ2-1	TRBD1	CASSSGGAQLQFF	TGTGCCAGTAGCTCAGGGGGCGCGCAGTTACAGTTCTTC
NA	TRBV28	TRBJ2-1	NA	CASRGRVYSYNEQFF	TGTGCCAGCAGAGGTCGGGTTTACTCCTACAATGAGCAGTTCTTC
once	TRBV9	TRBJ2-7	NA	CASSAIYEQYF	TGTGCCAGCAGCGCCATTTACGAGCAGTACTTC
NA	TRBV30	TRBJ1-4	NA	CAWSSGRRDEKLFF	TGTGCCTGGAGCTCCGGGAGAAGGGATGAAAAACTGTTTTTT
NA	TRBV4-1	TRBJ2-7	TRBD2	CASSQASGKLQEYEQYF	TGCGCCAGCAGCCAAGCTAGCGGCAAACTTCAGGAGTACGAGCAGTACTTC
NA	TRBV4-2	TRBJ1-5	NA	CASSRDTFDQPQHF	TGTGCCAGCAGCCGTGACACTTTTGATCAGCCCCAGCATTTT
NA	TRBV27	TRBJ1-1	TRBD1	CASSPPPRDRTMNTEAFF	TGTGCCAGCAGTCCACCACCCCGGGACAGAACTATGAACACTGAAGCTTTCTTT
NA	TRBV7-2	TRBJ1-3	TRBD1	CASTPDRGAGNTIYF	TGTGCCAGCACCCCCGACAGGGGCGCTGGAAACACCATATATTTT
NA	TRBV13	TRBJ1-4	TRBD1	CASSPRGQDEKLFF	TGTGCCAGCAGCCCCAGGGGGCAAGATGAAAAACTGTTTTTT
NA	TRBV5-1	TRBJ2-3	TRBD2	CASSLTKPGGADTQYF	TGCGCCAGCAGTTTAACGAAACCCGGGGGGGCGGATACGCAGTATTTT
NA	TRBV27	TRBJ2-1	TRBD1	CATRDSSYNEQFF	TGTGCCACTAGGGACAGCTCCTACAATGAGCAGTTCTTC
few	TRBV5-1	TRBJ2-4	NA	CASSLGEAAKNIQYF	TGCGCCAGCAGCCTAGGTGAGGCAGCCAAAAACATTCAGTACTTC
NA	TRBV7-9	TRBJ1-4	NA	CASSLAGRVGEKLFF	TGTGCCAGCAGCTTAGCGGGCAGGGTCGGTGAAAAACTGTTTTTT
NA	TRBV6-6	TRBJ1-1	TRBD1	CASRTGGNMNTEAFF	TGTGCCAGCAGAACAGGGGGCAACATGAACACTGAAGCTTTCTTT